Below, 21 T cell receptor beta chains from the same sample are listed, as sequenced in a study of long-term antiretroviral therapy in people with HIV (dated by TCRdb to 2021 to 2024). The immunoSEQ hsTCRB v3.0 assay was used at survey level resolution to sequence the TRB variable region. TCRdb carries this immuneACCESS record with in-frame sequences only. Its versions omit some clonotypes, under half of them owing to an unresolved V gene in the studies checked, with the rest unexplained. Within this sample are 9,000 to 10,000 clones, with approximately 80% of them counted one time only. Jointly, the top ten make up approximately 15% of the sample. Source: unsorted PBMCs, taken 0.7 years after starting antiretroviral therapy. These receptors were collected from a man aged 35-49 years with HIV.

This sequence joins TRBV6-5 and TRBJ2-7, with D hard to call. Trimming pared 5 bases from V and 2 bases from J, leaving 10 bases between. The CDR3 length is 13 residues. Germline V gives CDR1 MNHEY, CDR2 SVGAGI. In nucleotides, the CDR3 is TGTGCCAGCAGTGGCGACGTTGCCTACGAGCAGTACTTC. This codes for CASSGDVAYEQYF.

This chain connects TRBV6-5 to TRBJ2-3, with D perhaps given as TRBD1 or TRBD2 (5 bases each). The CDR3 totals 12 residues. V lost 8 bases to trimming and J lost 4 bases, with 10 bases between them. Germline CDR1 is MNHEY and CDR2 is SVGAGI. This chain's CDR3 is CASAQGADTQYF. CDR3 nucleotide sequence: TGTGCCAGCGCTCAGGGAGCAGATACGCAGTATTTT.

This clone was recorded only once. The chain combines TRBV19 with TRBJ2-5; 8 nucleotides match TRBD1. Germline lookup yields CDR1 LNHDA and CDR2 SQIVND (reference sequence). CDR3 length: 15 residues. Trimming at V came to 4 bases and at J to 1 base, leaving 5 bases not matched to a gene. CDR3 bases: TGTGCCAGTAGTAGGACAGGGTTTTTCCAAGAGACCCAGTACTTC. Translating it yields CASSRTGFFQETQYF.

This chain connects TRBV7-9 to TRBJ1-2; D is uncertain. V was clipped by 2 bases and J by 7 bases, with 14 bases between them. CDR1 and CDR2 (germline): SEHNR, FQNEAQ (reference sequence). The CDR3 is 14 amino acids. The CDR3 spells CASSLYSLGSGYTF. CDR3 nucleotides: TGTGCCAGCAGCTTATACTCCCTCGGAAGTGGCTACACCTTC.

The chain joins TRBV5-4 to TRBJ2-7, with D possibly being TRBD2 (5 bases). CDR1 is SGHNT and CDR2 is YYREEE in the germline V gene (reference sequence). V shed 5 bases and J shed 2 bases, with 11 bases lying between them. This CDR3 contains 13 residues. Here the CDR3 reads CASRYAGTYEQYF. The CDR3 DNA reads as TGTGCCAGCAGATATGCGGGCACCTACGAGCAGTACTTC.

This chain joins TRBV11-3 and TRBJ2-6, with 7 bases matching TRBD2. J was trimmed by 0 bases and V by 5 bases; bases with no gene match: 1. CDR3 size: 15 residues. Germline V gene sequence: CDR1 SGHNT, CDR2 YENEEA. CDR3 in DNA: TGTGCCAGCAGCACGGGGGGCTCTGGGGCCAACGTCCTGACTTTC. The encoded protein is CASSTGGSGANVLTF.

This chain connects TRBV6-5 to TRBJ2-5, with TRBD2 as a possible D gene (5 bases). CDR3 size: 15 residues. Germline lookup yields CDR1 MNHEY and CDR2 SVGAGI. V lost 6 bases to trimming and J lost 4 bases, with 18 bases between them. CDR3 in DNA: TGTGCCAGCAGCCGCACCCCGGGATTCGGAGAGACCCAGTACTTC. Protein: CASSRTPGFGETQYF.

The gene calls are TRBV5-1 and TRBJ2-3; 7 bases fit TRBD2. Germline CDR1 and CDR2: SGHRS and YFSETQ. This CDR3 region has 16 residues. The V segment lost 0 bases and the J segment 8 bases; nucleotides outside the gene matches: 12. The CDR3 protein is CASSLASGTPLGTQYF. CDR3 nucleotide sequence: TGCGCCAGCAGCTTGGCCAGCGGGACCCCCTTGGGTACGCAGTATTTT.

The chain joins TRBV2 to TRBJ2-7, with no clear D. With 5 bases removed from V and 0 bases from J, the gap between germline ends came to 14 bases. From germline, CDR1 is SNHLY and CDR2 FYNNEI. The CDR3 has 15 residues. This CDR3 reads CASSPWTRSSYEQYF. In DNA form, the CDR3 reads TGTGCCAGCAGTCCCTGGACGAGGAGCTCCTACGAGCAGTACTTC.

In nucleotides, the CDR3 is TGTGCCAGCAGTTCTCGGTACGGGAAGTATCAGCCCCAGCATTTT. Protein: CASSSRYGKYQPQHF. The rearrangement uses TRBV27 and TRBJ1-5; D ambiguous. V lost 4 bases and J lost 5, with 15 bases in between. This CDR3 region has 15 residues. Germline CDR1 is MNHEY and CDR2 is SMNVEV (reference sequence).

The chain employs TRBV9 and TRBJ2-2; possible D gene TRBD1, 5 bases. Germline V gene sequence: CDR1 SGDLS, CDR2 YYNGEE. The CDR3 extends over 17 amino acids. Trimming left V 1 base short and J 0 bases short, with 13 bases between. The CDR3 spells CASSVKRGVTNTGELFF. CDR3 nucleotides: TGTGCCAGCAGCGTAAAAAGGGGCGTTACGAACACCGGGGAGCTGTTTTTT.

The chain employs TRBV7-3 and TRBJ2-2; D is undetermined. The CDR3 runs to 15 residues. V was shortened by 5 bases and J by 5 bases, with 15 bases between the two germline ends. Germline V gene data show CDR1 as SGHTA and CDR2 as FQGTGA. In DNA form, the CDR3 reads TGTGCCAGCAGCCAGACCATGACTGCTACCGGGGAGCTGTTTTTT. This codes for CASSQTMTATGELFF.

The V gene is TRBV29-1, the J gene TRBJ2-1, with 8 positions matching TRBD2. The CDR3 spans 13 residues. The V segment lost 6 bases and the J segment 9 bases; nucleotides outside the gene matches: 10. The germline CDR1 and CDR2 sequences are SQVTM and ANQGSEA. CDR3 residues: CSVKTGGFAEQFF. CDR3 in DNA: TGCAGCGTGAAAACGGGAGGGTTTGCTGAGCAGTTCTTC.

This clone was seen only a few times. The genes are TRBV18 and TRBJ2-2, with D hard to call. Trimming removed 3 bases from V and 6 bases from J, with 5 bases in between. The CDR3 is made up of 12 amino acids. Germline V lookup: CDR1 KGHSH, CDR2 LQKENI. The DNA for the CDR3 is TGTGCCAGCTCACCTCCTTCCGGGGAGCTGTTTTTT. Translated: CASSPPSGELFF.

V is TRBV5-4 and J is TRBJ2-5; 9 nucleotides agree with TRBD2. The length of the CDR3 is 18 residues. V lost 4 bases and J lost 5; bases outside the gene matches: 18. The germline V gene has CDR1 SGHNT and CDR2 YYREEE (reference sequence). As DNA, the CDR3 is TGTGCCAGCAGCCTGGCCGTAGCGGGAGTGCGTTTCGGGGAGACCCAGTACTTC. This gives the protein CASSLAVAGVRFGETQYF.

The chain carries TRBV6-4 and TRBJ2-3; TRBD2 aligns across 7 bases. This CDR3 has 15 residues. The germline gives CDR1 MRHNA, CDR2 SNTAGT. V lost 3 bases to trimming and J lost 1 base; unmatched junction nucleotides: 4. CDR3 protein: CASSEAGDGTDTQYF. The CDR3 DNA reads TGTGCCAGCAGTGAGGCGGGAGACGGCACAGATACGCAGTATTTT.

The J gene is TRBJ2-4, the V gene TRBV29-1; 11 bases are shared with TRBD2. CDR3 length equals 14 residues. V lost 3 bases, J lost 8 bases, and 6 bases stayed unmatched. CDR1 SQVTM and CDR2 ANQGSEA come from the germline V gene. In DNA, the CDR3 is TGCAGCGTTGAGGGAACTAGCGGGAGTGACATTCAGTACTTC. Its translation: CSVEGTSGSDIQYF.

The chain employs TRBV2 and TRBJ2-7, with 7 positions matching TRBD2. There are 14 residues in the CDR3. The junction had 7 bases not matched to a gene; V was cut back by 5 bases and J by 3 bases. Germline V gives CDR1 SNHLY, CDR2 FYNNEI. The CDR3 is CASSSGGKSYEQYF. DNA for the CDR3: TGTGCCAGCAGTTCGGGGGGAAAGAGCTACGAGCAGTACTTC.

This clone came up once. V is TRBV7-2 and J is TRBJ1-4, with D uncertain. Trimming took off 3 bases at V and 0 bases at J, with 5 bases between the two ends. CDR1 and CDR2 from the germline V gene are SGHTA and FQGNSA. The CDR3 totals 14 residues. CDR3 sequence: CASSLRATNEKLFF. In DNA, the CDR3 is TGTGCCAGCAGCTTGCGGGCAACTAATGAAAAACTGTTTTTT.

The CDR3 DNA follows: TGTGCCAGCAGTTTAAGGGGAACCACAGATACGCAGTATTTT. The encoded protein is CASSLRGTTDTQYF. J is TRBJ2-3 and V is TRBV27, with D possibly matching TRBD1 (5 bases). CDR3 length: 14 amino acids. Trimming stripped 2 bases from V and 2 bases from J, with 8 bases between. Germline V gene lookup returns CDR1 MNHEY and CDR2 SMNVEV (reference sequence).

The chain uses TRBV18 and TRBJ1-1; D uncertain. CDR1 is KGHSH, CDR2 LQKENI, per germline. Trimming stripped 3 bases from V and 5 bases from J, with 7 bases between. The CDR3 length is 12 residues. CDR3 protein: CASSPGETEAFF. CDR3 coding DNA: TGTGCCAGCTCACCCGGAGAAACTGAAGCTTTCTTT.